These T cell receptor beta chains were read from a single sample in a study of cytomegalovirus exposure and HLA in healthy donors. Clones were sequenced by immunoSEQ multiplex PCR, and TCRdb holds only the in-frame ones, with some missing. The sample has approximately 100,000 clones; about 88% are singletons. Material: PBMCs. The receptor source for this set is a woman aged 18-29 years in good health and CMV-seronegative. Both conserved end residues are part of each CDR3. Fields, in order: J gene, V gene, D gene, CDR3 DNA, CDR3 protein. A D gene is named only where the DNA matches it firmly.

TRBJ2-2 TRBV7-6 . TGTGCCAGCAGCTTAGGTGGAGGGACCGGGGAGCTGTTTTTT CASSLGGGTGELFF
TRBJ1-5 TRBV30 . TGTGCCTGGAGTCGGGAGGGTGATCAGCCCCAGCATTTT CAWSREGDQPQHF
TRBJ1-5 TRBV6-6 . TGTGCCAGCAGTTACCCTGGCACCAATCAGCCCCAGCATTTT CASSYPGTNQPQHF
TRBJ2-4 TRBV30 TRBD1 TGTGCCTGGATACCCATGGACAGGAACATTCAGTACTTC CAWIPMDRNIQYF
TRBJ2-7 TRBV27 TRBD2 TGTGCCAGCAGTTTATCGAACTGGTTGCTAGCGGGACTGTACTTC CASSLSNWLLAGLYF
TRBJ2-7 TRBV27 TRBD1 TGTGCCAGCAGTCGAGGGGGCGTGTTCTACGAGCAGTACTTC CASSRGGVFYEQYF
TRBJ2-7 TRBV5-4 TRBD2 TGTGCCAGCAGCTTGATTACTAGCGGGGGCTTCTACGAGCAGTACTTC CASSLITSGGFYEQYF
TRBJ1-5 TRBV30 TRBD1 TGTGCCTGTTCAGGGGGTTATAGCAATCAGCCCCAGCATTTT CACSGGYSNQPQHF
TRBJ1-6 TRBV29-1 . TGCAGCGTCCGGGACACGTTAGGGAATTCACCCCTCCACTTT CSVRDTLGNSPLHF
TRBJ2-1 TRBV7-3 TRBD2 TGTGCCAGCAGCATTACTAGCGGGGGGGCGGTTGAGCAGTTCTTC CASSITSGGAVEQFF
TRBJ1-2 TRBV7-4 . TGTGCCAGCAGCTGCTGCGCGGCCGACTACACCTTC CASSCCAADYTF
TRBJ1-3 TRBV5-4 . TGTGCCAGCAGCCCCGGGGGGTCCCTCTCCTCTGGAAACACCATATATTTT CASSPGGSLSSGNTIYF
TRBJ2-2 TRBV7-9 . TGTGCCAGCAGCTACGACAGGAACACCGGGGAGCTGTTTTTT CASSYDRNTGELFF
TRBJ2-7 TRBV5-8 . TGTGCCAGCAGCCCACTCCCTATCACCTACGAGCAGTACTTC CASSPLPITYEQYF
TRBJ2-7 TRBV19 . TGTGCCAGTAGTCCAGGGGGGTACGAGCAGTACTTC CASSPGGYEQYF
TRBJ2-1 TRBV18 . TGTGCCAGCTCACCACCGGCCTTCAATGAGCAGTTCTTC CASSPPAFNEQFF
TRBJ2-7 TRBV5-6 TRBD2 TGTGCCAGCAGCTCGACTAGCGGGGGATACGAGCAGTACTTC CASSSTSGGYEQYF
TRBJ2-7 TRBV6-5 TRBD1 TGTGCCAGCAGTAGACAGGGAACCTACGAGCAGTACTTC CASSRQGTYEQYF
TRBJ2-3 TRBV11-3 . TGTGCCAGCAGCTTCTCCGGGGGAGGAGAGCTGTATTTT CASSFSGGGELYF
TRBJ2-1 TRBV4-2 . TGTGCCAGCAGCCAAGATGATCTAGCGATGAGTGAGCAGTTCTTC CASSQDDLAMSEQFF